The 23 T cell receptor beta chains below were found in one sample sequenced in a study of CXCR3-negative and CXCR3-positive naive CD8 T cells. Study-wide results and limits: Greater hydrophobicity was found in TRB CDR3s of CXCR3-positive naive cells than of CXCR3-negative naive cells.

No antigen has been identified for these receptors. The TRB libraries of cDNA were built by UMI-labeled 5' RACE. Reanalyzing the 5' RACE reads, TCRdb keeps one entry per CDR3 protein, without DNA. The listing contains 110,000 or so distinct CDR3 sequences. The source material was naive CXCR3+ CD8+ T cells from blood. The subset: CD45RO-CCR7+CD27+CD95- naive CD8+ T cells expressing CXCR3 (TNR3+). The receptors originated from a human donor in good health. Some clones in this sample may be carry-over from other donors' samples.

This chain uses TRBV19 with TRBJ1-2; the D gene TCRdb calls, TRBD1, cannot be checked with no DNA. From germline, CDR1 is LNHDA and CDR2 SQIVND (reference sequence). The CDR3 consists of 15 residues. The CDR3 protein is CASTPTHRGRYGYTF.

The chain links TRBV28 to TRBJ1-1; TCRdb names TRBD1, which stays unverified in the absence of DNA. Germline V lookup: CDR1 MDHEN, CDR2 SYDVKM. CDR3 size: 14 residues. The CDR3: CASSFGQGNTEAFF. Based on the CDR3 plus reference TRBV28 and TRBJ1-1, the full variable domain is DVKVTQSSRYLVKRTGEKVFLECVQDMDHENMFWYRQDPGLGLRLIYFSYDVKMKEKGDIPEGYSVSREKKERFSLILESASTNQTSMYLCASSFGQGNTEAFFGQGTRLTVV.

The chain's CDR3 is CATSPDENNEQFF. The chain has TRBV7-9 and TRBJ2-1. The CDR3 covers 13 residues. Looked up from germline, CDR1 is SEHNR and CDR2 is FQNEAQ (reference sequence).

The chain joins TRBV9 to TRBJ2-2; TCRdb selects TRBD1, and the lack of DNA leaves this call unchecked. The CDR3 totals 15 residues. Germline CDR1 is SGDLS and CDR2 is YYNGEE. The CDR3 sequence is CASSGGQGNTGELFF.

The CDR3 reads CASSQEGAGHSNQPQHF. The chain is built from TRBV4-1 and TRBJ1-5; TCRdb's D call of TRBD1 is untestable without DNA. Germline V gene sequence: CDR1 MGHRA, CDR2 YSYEKL. The CDR3 has 17 residues.

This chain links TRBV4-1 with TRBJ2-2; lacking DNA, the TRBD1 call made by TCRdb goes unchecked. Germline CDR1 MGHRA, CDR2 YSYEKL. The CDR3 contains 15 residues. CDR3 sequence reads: CASSRATGDTGELFF.

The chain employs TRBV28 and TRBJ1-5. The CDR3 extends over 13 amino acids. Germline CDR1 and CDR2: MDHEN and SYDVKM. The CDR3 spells CASSLLSNQPQHF.

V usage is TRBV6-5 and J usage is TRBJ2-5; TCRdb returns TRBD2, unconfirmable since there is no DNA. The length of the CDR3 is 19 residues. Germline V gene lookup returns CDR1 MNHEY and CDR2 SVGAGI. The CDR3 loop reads CASSVSPGTGEGYQETQYF.

This CDR3 reads CASGVGGLYEQYF. This sequence joins TRBV27 and TRBJ2-7. CDR3 length: 13 amino acids. CDR1 and CDR2 (germline): MNHEY, SMNVEV (reference sequence).

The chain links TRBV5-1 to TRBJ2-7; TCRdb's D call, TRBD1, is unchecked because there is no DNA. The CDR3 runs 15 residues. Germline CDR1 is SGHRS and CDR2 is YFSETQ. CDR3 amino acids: CASSLSGTPTYEQYF.

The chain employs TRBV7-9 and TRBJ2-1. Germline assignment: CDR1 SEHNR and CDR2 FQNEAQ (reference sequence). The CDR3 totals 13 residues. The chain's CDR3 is CASILAGHNEQFF.

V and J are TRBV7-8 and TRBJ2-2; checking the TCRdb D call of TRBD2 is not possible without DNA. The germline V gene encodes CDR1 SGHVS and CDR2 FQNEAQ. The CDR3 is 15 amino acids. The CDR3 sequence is CASSSRLAGTGELFF. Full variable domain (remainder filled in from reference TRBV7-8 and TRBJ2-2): GAGVSQSPRYKVAKRGQDVALRCDPISGHVSLFWYQQALGQGPEFLTYFQNEAQLDKSGLPSDRFFAERPEGSVSTLKIQRTQQEDSAVYLCASSSRLAGTGELFFGEGSRLTVL.

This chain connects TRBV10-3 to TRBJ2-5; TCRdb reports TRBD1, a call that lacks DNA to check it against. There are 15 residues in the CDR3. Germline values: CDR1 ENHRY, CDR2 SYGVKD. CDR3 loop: CAISVGDRPGETQYF.

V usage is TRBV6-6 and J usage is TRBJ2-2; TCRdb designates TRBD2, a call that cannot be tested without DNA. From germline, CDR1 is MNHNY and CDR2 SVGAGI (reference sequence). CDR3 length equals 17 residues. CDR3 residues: CASSYLPGTSTTGELFF.

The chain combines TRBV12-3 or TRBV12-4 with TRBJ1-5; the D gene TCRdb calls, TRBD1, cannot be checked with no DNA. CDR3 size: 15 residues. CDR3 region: CASSESGQHNQPQHF.

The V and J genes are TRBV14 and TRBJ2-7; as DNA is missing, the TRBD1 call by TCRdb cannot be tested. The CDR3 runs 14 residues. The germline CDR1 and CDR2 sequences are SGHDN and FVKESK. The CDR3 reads CASSQKQGAREQYF. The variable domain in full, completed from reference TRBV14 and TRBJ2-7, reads EAGVTQFPSHSVIEKGQTVTLRCDPISGHDNLYWYRRVMGKEIKFLLHFVKESKQDESGMPNNRFLAERTGGTYSTLKVQPAELEDSGVYFCASSQKQGAREQYFGPGTRLTVT.

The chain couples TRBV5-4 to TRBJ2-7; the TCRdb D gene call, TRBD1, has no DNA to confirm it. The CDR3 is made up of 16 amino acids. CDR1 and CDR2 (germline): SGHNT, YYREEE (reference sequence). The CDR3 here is CASSHGTGVLSYEQYF.

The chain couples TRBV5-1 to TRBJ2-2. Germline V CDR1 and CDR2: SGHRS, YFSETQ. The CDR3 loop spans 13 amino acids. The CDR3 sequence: CASSFEYTGELFF.

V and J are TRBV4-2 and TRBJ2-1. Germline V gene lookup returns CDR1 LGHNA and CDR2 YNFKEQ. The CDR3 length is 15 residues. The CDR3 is CASSQEWSSYNEQFF.

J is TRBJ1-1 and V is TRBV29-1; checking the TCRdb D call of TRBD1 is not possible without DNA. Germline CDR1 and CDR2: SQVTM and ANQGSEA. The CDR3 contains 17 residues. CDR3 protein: CSVEAPGYRVPNTEAFF.

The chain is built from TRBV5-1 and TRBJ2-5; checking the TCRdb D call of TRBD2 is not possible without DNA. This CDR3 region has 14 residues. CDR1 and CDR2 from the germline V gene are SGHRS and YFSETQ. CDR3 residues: CASSLAGEEETQYF.

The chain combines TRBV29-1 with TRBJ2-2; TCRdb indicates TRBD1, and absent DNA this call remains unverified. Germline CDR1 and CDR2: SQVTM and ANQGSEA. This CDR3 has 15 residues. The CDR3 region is CSVRQGAPNTGELFF.

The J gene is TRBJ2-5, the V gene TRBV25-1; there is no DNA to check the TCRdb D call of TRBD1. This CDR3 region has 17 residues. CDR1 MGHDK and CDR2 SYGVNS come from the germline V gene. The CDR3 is CASIPRGVATSQETQYF.